These 19 T cell receptor beta chains originate from one sample sequenced in a study of blood T cell repertoires in COVID-19. Profiled with immunoSEQ multiplex PCR; TCRdb holds only in-frame clones, not every one. The sample yields several thousand clones, around 85% seen once. Sequencing was done on a sample of peripheral blood. Source of these receptors: a human donor in a cohort sampled during active COVID-19.

The CDR3 loop is CASSIVTGGPTDTQYF. Written as DNA, the CDR3 is TGCGCCAGCAGCATCGTCACGGGGGGGCCGACAGATACGCAGTATTTT. This sequence joins TRBV5-1 and TRBJ2-3; the match to TRBD2 covers 8 bases. The V and J ends lost 4 bases and 3 bases, in that order; junction bases with no gene match: 10. In germline, CDR1 is SGHRS, CDR2 YFSETQ. The CDR3 is made up of 16 amino acids.

The gene calls are TRBV27 and TRBJ1-2; no reliable D call. The CDR3 covers 13 residues. V was pared by 0 bases and J by 4 bases, with 6 bases between. CDR1 is MNHEY, CDR2 SMNVEV, per germline (reference sequence). The CDR3 DNA reads as TGTGCCAGCAGTTTATCAGGGAGCTATGGCTACACCTTC. Residues: CASSLSGSYGYTF.

This clone was detected a few times. The CDR3 bases are TGTGCCACACAGGGGACCTACGAGCAGTACTTC. Translating it yields CATQGTYEQYF. The chain recombines TRBV10-3 with TRBJ2-7; the match to TRBD1 covers 7 bases. The CDR3 contains 11 residues. The V and J ends lost 10 bases and 2 bases, in that order; junction bases with no gene match: 2. The germline gives CDR1 ENHRY, CDR2 SYGVKD.

The gene calls are TRBV30 and TRBJ2-4; the D gene is possibly TRBD2 (6 bases). The CDR3 extends over 13 amino acids. The germline CDR1 and CDR2 sequences are GTSNPN and SVGIG (reference sequence). With 3 bases removed from V and 9 bases from J, the gap between germline ends came to 15 bases. The CDR3 spells CAWSEGLEGIQYF. The CDR3 DNA is TGTGCCTGGAGCGAGGGGTTGGAGGGCATTCAGTACTTC.

The V and J genes are TRBV12-3 or TRBV12-4 and TRBJ1-1; the D is unclear. The CDR3 contains 11 residues. V was trimmed by 3 bases and J by 5 bases, leaving 4 bases between them. The CDR3 here is CASSFLTEAFF. CDR3 DNA sequence: TGTGCCAGCAGTTTTCTAACTGAAGCTTTCTTT.

This clone has only one observation. V is TRBV5-1 and J is TRBJ2-5; possibly TRBD1 for D (6 bases). This CDR3 spans 14 amino acids. Trimming took 3 bases from V and 1 from J, leaving 10 bases between them. CDR1 and CDR2 from the germline V gene are SGHRS and YFSETQ. In DNA form, the CDR3 reads TGCGCCAGCAGCTATGACAGGTCCCAAGAGACCCAGTACTTC. As protein: CASSYDRSQETQYF.

The chain joins TRBV7-8 to TRBJ2-3; maybe TRBD1 (5 bases). The CDR3 totals 15 residues. Per the germline V gene, CDR1 is SGHVS and CDR2 is FQNEAQ. The germline V and J ends were trimmed by 5 bases and 0 bases, with 12 bases remaining between them. CDR3 coding DNA: TGTGCCAGCAGCCTAGGGGCCTCTAGCACAGATACGCAGTATTTT. This sequence encodes CASSLGASSTDTQYF.

There are a few counts of this clone. The chain employs TRBV5-4 and TRBJ1-1; D ambiguous. V lost 4 bases and J 4 bases, leaving 20 bases between the germline ends. From germline, CDR1 is SGHNT and CDR2 YYREEE (reference sequence). The CDR3 covers 16 residues. In nucleotides, the CDR3 is TGTGCCAGCAGCCCTGGAGGGAGCTCAGGTGTCACTGAAGCTTTCTTT. Its translation: CASSPGGSSGVTEAFF.

The DNA for the CDR3 is TGTGCCAGCAGCCAAGATAGCAGGGGGACGGGTAATTCACCCCTCCACTTT. This sequence encodes CASSQDSRGTGNSPLHF. The V call is TRBV4-2, the J call TRBJ1-6, with 7 nucleotides matching TRBD1. Germline CDR1 LGHNA, CDR2 YNFKEQ. CDR3 length equals 17 residues. Losses at the gene ends were 0 bases for V and 6 bases for J; bases not matched to a gene: 8.

CDR3 in amino acids: CASSSRGTSGYTGELFF. The CDR3, as DNA: TGTGCCAGCAGCTCCAGGGGGACTAGCGGGTACACCGGGGAGCTGTTTTTT. The chain employs TRBV7-2 and TRBJ2-2; TRBD2 matches at 12 bases. The CDR3 runs 17 residues. CDR1 is SGHTA, CDR2 FQGNSA, per germline. The trim removed 4 bases at V and 3 bases at J, leaving 6 bases unmatched.

This rearrangement joins TRBV5-1 to TRBJ2-7; the D gene is possibly TRBD2 (6 bases). This CDR3 is 14 amino acids long. Germline CDR1 and CDR2: SGHRS and YFSETQ. The V and J ends lost 3 bases and 9 bases respectively, with 19 bases between them. The DNA of the CDR3 is TGCGCCAGCAGCTCGGGGACTGATCTACGAGGGCAGTACTTC. This codes for CASSSGTDLRGQYF.

V usage is TRBV7-9 and J usage is TRBJ1-1; TRBD1 matches 10 bases. Germline trimming cut 5 bases from V and 7 bases from J; bases unmatched to any gene: 10. Germline lookup yields CDR1 SEHNR and CDR2 FQNEAQ (reference sequence). The CDR3 length is 15 residues. In nucleotides, the CDR3 is TGTGCCAGCAGCCAAGCGGGACAGGGGACGATTGAAGCTTTCTTT. It codes for CASSQAGQGTIEAFF.

The chain joins TRBV10-3 to TRBJ1-3; possible D gene TRBD1, 5 bases. CDR1 ENHRY and CDR2 SYGVKD come from the germline V gene. Trimming took off 6 bases at V and 4 bases at J, with 22 bases between the two ends. This CDR3 comprises 17 residues. For the CDR3, the DNA is TGTGCCATCAGGGGAAGCGCGGCAGGGTCGTCAGGAAACACCATATATTTT. This codes for CAIRGSAAGSSGNTIYF.

This clone appeared once. The chain joins TRBV9 to TRBJ2-5; D ambiguous. There are 14 residues in the CDR3. Germline V gene lookup returns CDR1 SGDLS and CDR2 YYNGEE. V lost 0 bases, J lost 5 bases, and 11 bases lay in between. The CDR3 spells CASSVGLTKETQYF. The CDR3 nucleotides are TGTGCCAGCAGCGTAGGCCTAACGAAGGAGACCCAGTACTTC.

This chain uses TRBV13 with TRBJ2-7, with D possibly being TRBD2 (5 bases). The ends were cut back, 5 bases at V and 4 bases at J, with 15 bases in the middle. CDR3 size: 14 residues. The V gene's germline CDR1 is PRHDT and CDR2 FYEKMQ (reference sequence). The CDR3 here is CASSGRGTGYEQYF. CDR3 DNA sequence: TGTGCCAGCAGCGGCCGAGGAACGGGATACGAGCAGTACTTC.

The rearrangement uses TRBV11-2 and TRBJ2-1, with TRBD2 identical over 8 bases. The V segment lost 7 bases and the J segment 5 bases; nucleotides outside the gene matches: 10. The CDR3 covers 15 residues. Germline V gene data show CDR1 as SGHAT and CDR2 as FQNNGV. The DNA of the CDR3 is TGTGCCAGCACCCCCGGGCACGGGGGGGACAATGAGCAGTTCTTC. Its translation is CASTPGHGGDNEQFF.

V usage is TRBV2 and J usage is TRBJ2-4; tentative D call: TRBD2 (6 bases). Trimming left V 3 bases short and J 6 bases short, with 6 bases between. The germline V gene encodes CDR1 SNHLY and CDR2 FYNNEI. This CDR3 comprises 12 residues. The CDR3 DNA reads TGTGCCAGCAGTGAGGAGGGAAACATTCAGTACTTC. It specifies CASSEEGNIQYF.

The chain has TRBV10-2 and TRBJ1-2, with TRBD1 identical over 10 bases. The germline V gene has CDR1 WSHSY and CDR2 SAAADI. This CDR3 is built from 14 residues. The trim removed 9 bases at V and 7 bases at J, leaving 11 bases unmatched. The CDR3 DNA reads TGCGCCAGTTGGGAGACAGGGGGCGGCGGTGGCTACACCTTC. Translation gives CASWETGGGGGYTF.

This clone was observed a handful of times. CDR3 sequence reads: CASSSMGTGGTDEQYF. The CDR3 nucleotides read TGCGCCAGCAGCAGTATGGGGACAGGGGGCACCGACGAGCAGTACTTC. This chain connects TRBV10-1 to TRBJ2-7; 12 bases align to TRBD1. V was pared by 6 bases and J by 5 bases, with 11 bases of the junction left unmatched. This CDR3 has 16 residues. CDR1 and CDR2 (germline): WNHNN, SYGVQD (reference sequence).